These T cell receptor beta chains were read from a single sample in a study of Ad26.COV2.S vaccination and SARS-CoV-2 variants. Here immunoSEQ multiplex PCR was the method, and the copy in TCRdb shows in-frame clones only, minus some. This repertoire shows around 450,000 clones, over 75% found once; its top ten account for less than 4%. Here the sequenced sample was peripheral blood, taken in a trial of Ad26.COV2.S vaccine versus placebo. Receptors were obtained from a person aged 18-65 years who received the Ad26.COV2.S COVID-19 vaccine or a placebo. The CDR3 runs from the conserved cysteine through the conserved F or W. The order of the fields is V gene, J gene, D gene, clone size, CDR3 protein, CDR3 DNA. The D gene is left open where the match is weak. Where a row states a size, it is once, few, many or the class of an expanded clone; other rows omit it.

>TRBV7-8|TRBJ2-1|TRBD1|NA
CASSLRDRVGNEQFF
TGTGCCAGCAGCTTGCGGGACAGGGTAGGCAATGAGCAGTTCTTC
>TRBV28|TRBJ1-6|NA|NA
CASSPPDRDNSPLHF
TGTGCCAGCAGTCCCCCCGACCGAGATAATTCACCCCTCCACTTT
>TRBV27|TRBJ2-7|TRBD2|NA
CASSFRGGYEQYF
TGTGCCAGCAGTTTCCGGGGGGGCTACGAGCAGTACTTC
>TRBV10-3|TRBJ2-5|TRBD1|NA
CAIRPGQGKETQYF
TGTGCCATCAGACCGGGACAGGGGAAAGAGACCCAGTACTTC
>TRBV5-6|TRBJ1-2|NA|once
CASSKGQTPNYGYTF
TGTGCCAGCAGCAAGGGGCAGACACCAAACTATGGCTACACCTTC
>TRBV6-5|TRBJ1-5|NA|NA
CASQPGPLTDQPQHF
TGTGCCAGCCAACCGGGACCCCTCACGGACCAGCCCCAGCATTTT
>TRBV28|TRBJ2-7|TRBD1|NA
CASSLSAGTDTYEQYF
TGTGCCAGCAGTCTCTCCGCCGGGACAGACACCTACGAGCAGTACTTC
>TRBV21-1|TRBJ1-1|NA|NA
CASSKRGNMNTEAFF
TGTGCCAGCAGCAAGAGGGGGAACATGAACACTGAAGCTTTCTTT
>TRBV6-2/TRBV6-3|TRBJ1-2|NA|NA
CASSYSAGPNYGYTF
TGTGCCAGCAGTTACTCAGCAGGGCCTAACTATGGCTACACCTTC
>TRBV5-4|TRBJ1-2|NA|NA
CASSYDRRSGSYGYTF
TGTGCCAGCAGCTACGATCGACGGTCCGGAAGCTATGGCTACACCTTC
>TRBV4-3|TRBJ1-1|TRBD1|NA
CASSRGTGGAMNTEAFF
TGCGCCAGCAGCCGAGGGACAGGGGGCGCCATGAACACTGAAGCTTTCTTT
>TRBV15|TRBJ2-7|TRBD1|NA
CATSRVDRGNYEQYF
TGTGCCACCAGCAGAGTGGACAGGGGGAATTACGAGCAGTACTTC
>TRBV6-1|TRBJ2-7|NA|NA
CASSDRGYEQYF
TGTGCCAGCAGTGATCGGGGCTACGAGCAGTACTTC
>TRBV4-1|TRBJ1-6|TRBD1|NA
CASSQDGQVYSPLHF
TGCGCCAGCAGCCAAGATGGACAGGTCTATTCACCCCTCCACTTT
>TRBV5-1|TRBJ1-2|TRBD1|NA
CASSSDRGNGYTF
TGCGCCAGCAGCTCGGACAGGGGGAATGGCTACACCTTC
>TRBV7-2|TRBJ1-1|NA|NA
CASSLGKGGTEAFF
TGTGCCAGCAGCTTAGGGAAAGGGGGGACTGAAGCTTTCTTT
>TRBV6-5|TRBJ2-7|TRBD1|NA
CASKLDRGFDEQYF
TGTGCCAGCAAATTAGACAGGGGATTCGACGAGCAGTACTTC
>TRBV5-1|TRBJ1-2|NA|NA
CASSPGGGRPANYGYTF
TGCGCCAGCAGCCCCGGGGGTGGAAGGCCCGCTAACTATGGCTACACCTTC
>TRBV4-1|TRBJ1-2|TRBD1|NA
CASSQVNRGPNYGYTF
TGCGCCAGCAGCCAAGTGAACAGGGGACCCAACTATGGCTACACCTTC
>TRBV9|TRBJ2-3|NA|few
CASNLAGPGDTQYF
TGTGCCAGCAACCTCGCGGGGCCAGGAGATACGCAGTATTTT
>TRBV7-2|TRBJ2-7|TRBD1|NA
CASSSKGAAVYEQYF
TGTGCCAGCAGCTCTAAGGGGGCGGCTGTCTACGAGCAGTACTTC
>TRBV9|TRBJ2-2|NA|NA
CASSVGTGWKTGELFF
TGTGCCAGCAGCGTAGGCACAGGGTGGAAAACCGGGGAGCTGTTTTTT
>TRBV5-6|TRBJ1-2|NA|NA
CASSLGHTGYTF
TGTGCCAGCAGCTTGGGGCATACCGGCTACACCTTC
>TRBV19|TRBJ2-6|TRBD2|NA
CASSFWEGGANVLTF
TGTGCCAGTAGTTTCTGGGAGGGAGGGGCCAACGTCCTGACTTTC
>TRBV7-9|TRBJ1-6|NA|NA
CASGTPNSPLHF
TGTGCCAGCGGGACACCCAATTCACCCCTCCACTTT
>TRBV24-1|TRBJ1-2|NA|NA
CATEGPFYGYTF
TGTGCCACGGAAGGGCCCTTCTATGGCTACACCTTC
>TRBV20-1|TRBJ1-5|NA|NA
CSARGDQPQHF
TGCAGTGCTAGGGGTGATCAGCCCCAGCATTTT
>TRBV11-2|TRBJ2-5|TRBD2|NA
CASSLLAGVQETQYF
TGTGCCAGCAGCTTACTAGCGGGGGTCCAAGAGACCCAGTACTTC
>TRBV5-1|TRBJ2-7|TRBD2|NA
CASSAGLDLGEQYF
TGCGCCAGCAGCGCGGGACTAGATCTTGGGGAGCAGTACTTC
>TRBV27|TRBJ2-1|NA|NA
CASRKKSSYNEQFF
TGTGCCAGCAGGAAGAAGAGCTCCTACAATGAGCAGTTCTTC
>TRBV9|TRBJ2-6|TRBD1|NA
CASSVARDRGSSGANVLTF
TGTGCCAGCAGCGTAGCTAGGGACAGGGGGAGCTCTGGGGCCAACGTCCTGACTTTC
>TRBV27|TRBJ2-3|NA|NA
CASSLPPRGGDTDTQYF
TGTGCCAGCAGTTTACCTCCCCGAGGGGGGGACACAGATACGCAGTATTTT
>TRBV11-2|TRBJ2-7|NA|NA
CASSSTGSEQYF
TGTGCCAGCAGCTCGACAGGATCCGAGCAGTACTTC
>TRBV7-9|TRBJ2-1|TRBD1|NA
CASSSASGDSYNEQFF
TGTGCCAGCAGCTCCGCTAGTGGGGACAGTTACAATGAGCAGTTCTTC
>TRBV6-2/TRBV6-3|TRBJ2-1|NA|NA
CASSSGTPYNEQFF
TGTGCCAGCAGTAGCGGTACACCCTACAATGAGCAGTTCTTC
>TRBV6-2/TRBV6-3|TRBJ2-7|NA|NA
CASSYPPNFQYF
TGTGCCAGCAGTTACCCCCCCAATTTTCAGTACTTC
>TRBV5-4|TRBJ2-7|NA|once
CASSLSSSDEQYF
TGTGCCAGCAGCTTGTCCTCGAGCGACGAGCAGTACTTC
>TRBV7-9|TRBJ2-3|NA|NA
CASSPRLRDTDTQYF
TGTGCCAGCAGCCCCCGGTTGAGGGACACAGATACGCAGTATTTT
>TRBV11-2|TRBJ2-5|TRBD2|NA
CASSRWGLAGEETQYF
TGTGCCAGCAGCCGATGGGGGCTAGCGGGGGAAGAGACCCAGTACTTC
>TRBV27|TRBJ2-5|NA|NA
CASSSGRQDQQETQYF
TGTGCCAGCAGCTCGGGACGACAGGACCAACAAGAGACCCAGTACTTC
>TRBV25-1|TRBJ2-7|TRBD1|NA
CAYPGGPYEQYF
TGTGCCTATCCAGGGGGCCCTTACGAGCAGTACTTC
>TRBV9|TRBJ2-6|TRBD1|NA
CASSVEDRDPGANVLTF
TGTGCCAGCAGCGTAGAGGACAGGGACCCTGGGGCCAACGTCCTGACTTTC
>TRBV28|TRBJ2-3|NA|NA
CASSLSGPRPTDTQYF
TGTGCCAGCAGTTTATCAGGACCTCGTCCCACAGATACGCAGTATTTT
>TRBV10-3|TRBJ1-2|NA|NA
CAIRGEQGWGYGYTF
TGTGCCATCAGGGGGGAACAGGGCTGGGGCTATGGCTACACCTTC
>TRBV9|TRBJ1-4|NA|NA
CASSGSGASTNEKLFF
TGTGCCAGCAGCGGAAGTGGGGCTTCAACTAATGAAAAACTGTTTTTT
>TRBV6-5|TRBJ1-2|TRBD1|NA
CASRGQVANYGYTF
TGTGCCAGCAGGGGACAGGTCGCTAACTATGGCTACACCTTC
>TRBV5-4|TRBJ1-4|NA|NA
CASSLLSNEKLFF
TGTGCCAGCAGCTTGTTGTCTAATGAAAAACTGTTTTTT
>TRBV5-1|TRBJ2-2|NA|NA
CASSLARANTGELFF
TGCGCCAGCAGCTTAGCCCGAGCGAACACCGGGGAGCTGTTTTTT
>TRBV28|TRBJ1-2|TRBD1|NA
CASSLIGTGGPNYGYTF
TGTGCCAGCAGTTTAATAGGGACAGGGGGGCCTAACTATGGCTACACCTTC
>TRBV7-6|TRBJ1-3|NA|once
CASSPGTGNTIYF
TGTGCCAGCAGCCCTGGGACTGGAAACACCATATATTTT
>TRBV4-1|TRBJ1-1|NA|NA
CASSQVLQVNTEAFF
TGCGCCAGCAGCCAAGTACTACAAGTGAACACTGAAGCTTTCTTT
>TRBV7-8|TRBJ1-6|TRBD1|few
CASSTQGAGNSPLHF
TGTGCCAGCAGTACCCAGGGGGCTGGGAATTCACCCCTCCACTTT
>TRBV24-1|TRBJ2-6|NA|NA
CATSGAGAPSGANVLTF
TGTGCCACCAGTGGGGCAGGGGCCCCCTCTGGGGCCAACGTCCTGACTTTC